This T cell receptor (beta chain) was identified during a study of blood T cells in healthy people across ages. The study's findings and limits: A roughly linear fall in TCR beta diversity per million T cells was seen with increasing age.

This clonotype has only a few counts. Its antigen is as yet unknown. The donors, healthy Caucasians from Russia, were aged about 6 to 95. Total RNA amounts of at least 5 micrograms were extracted per sample. PCR was performed a second time for 7 to 11 cycles using a sample-barcoded 5' primer and a J-beta primer mix. A template-switch adaptor containing 12 random nucleotides labeled each cDNA molecule. TCRdb fed the 5' RACE reads into MiXCR, producing one record per CDR3 protein. The sample yields 1.5 million to 2 million distinct CDR3 sequences, approximately 30% seen once. The germline gives CDR1 GTSNPN, CDR2 SVGIG (reference sequence). The CDR3 runs to 14 residues. The V gene end was trimmed by 2 bases and the J gene end by 12 bases; junction bases not matched to a gene: 6.

The chain combines TRBV30 with TRBJ1-6; 11 nucleotides match TRBD1. This clonotype was sampled from a woman in her 30s in good health. Sample: blood. CDR3: CAWSIGQGALPLHF. CDR3 in DNA: TGTGCCTGGAGTATTGGACAGGGGGCCCTACCCCTCCACTTT.